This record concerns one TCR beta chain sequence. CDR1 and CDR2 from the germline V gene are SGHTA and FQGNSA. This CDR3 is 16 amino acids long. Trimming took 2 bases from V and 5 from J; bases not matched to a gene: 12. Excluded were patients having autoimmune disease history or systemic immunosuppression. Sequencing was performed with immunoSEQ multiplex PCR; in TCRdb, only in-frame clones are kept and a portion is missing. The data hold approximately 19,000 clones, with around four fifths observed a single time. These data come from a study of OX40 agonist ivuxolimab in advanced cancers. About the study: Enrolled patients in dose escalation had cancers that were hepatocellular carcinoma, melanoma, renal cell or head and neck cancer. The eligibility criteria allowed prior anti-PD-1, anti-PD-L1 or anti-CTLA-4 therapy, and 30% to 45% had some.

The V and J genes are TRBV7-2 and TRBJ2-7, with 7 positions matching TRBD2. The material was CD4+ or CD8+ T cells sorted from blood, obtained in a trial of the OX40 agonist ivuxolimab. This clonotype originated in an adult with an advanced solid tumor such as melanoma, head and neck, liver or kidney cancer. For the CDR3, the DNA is TGTGCCAGCAGCTTAAGAGAGGCGGGAGAGGGGCACGAGCAGTACTTC. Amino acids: CASSLREAGEGHEQYF.